The 23 T cell receptor beta chains below all came from one sample that was sequenced in a study of CD8+ T cells in alopecia areata. cDNA serving as the sequencing template came from extracted, reverse transcribed RNA. Assay used: immunoSEQ multiplex PCR; TCRdb lists only in-frame clones, some missing. The profile shows about 150,000 clones, 62% of them singletons. Sequencing was carried out using CD8+ T cells sorted from blood. These TCRs come from a human donor in good health.

The V call is TRBV7-9, the J call TRBJ2-7; 7 positions match TRBD2. From germline, CDR1 is SEHNR and CDR2 FQNEAQ (reference sequence). This CDR3 contains 14 residues. V dropped 5 bases and J dropped 2; count of bases not matched to a gene: 6. The CDR3 nucleotides are TGTGCCAGCAGCCTAGGTCGGGGGGCCTACGAGCAGTACTTC. The encoded protein is CASSLGRGAYEQYF.

The V call is TRBV9, the J call TRBJ2-7; D may correspond to TRBD1 or TRBD2 (6 bases each). This CDR3 has 14 amino acids. Germline CDR1 is SGDLS and CDR2 is YYNGEE. The V gene lost 3 bases and the J gene lost 5 bases, with 15 bases spanning the gap. The CDR3 region has the DNA TGTGCCAGCAGCGAGGGGGGAATGGAGAACGAGCAGTACTTC. As protein: CASSEGGMENEQYF. The full variable domain, with the rest looked up from reference TRBV9 and TRBJ2-7, is DSGVTQTPKHLITATGQRVTLRCSPRSGDLSVYWYQQSLDQGLQFLIQYYNGEERAKGNILERFSAQQFPDLHSELNLSSLELGDSALYFCASSEGGMENEQYFGPGTRLTVT.

V usage is TRBV13 and J usage is TRBJ2-5, with TRBD2 identical over 10 bases. From germline, CDR1 is PRHDT and CDR2 FYEKMQ (reference sequence). This CDR3 region has 14 residues. The J segment lost 4 bases and the V segment lost 5 bases, leaving 4 bases of the junction unmatched. The CDR3 nucleotides read TGTGCCAGCAGCGAGGGACTAGCGCCAGAGACCCAGTACTTC. As protein: CASSEGLAPETQYF.

The chain recombines TRBV19 with TRBJ1-5; D is unresolved. V was clipped by 10 bases and J by 9 bases, with 13 bases between them. The CDR3 is 11 amino acids. Germline values: CDR1 LNHDA, CDR2 SQIVND (reference sequence). The CDR3 region has the DNA TGTGCCACCGGCCCGGATGGGCCCCAGCATTTT. Residues: CATGPDGPQHF.

The rearrangement links TRBV27 to TRBJ1-2, with D hard to call. V was trimmed by 9 bases and J by 8 bases, leaving 22 bases between them. The CDR3 is made up of 14 amino acids. From germline, CDR1 is MNHEY and CDR2 SMNVEV (reference sequence). The DNA for the CDR3 is TGTGCCAGTGCCCCTCAGGCGGTCATGGGCGGCTACACCTTC. Translation: CASAPQAVMGGYTF.

The chain links TRBV9 to TRBJ2-7; 8 nucleotides agree with TRBD2. V dropped 4 bases and J dropped 1; count of bases not matched to a gene: 13. Germline CDR1 is SGDLS and CDR2 is YYNGEE. The CDR3 spans 17 residues. This chain's CDR3 is CASSPSPWPGGSYEQYF. CDR3 nucleotide sequence: TGTGCCAGCAGCCCCTCACCCTGGCCGGGAGGGTCCTACGAGCAGTACTTC.

J is TRBJ2-7 and V is TRBV5-1, with 8 bases aligning to TRBD1. Germline V gene sequence: CDR1 SGHRS, CDR2 YFSETQ. Unmatched junction bases numbered 7, after V lost 7 bases and J lost 7 bases. The CDR3 has 12 residues. The CDR3 sequence: CASHQGAEEQYF. DNA for the CDR3: TGCGCCAGCCACCAGGGGGCTGAAGAGCAGTACTTC. Filled out from reference TRBV5-1 and TRBJ2-7, the complete variable domain reads KAGVTQTPRYLIKTRGQQVTLSCSPISGHRSVSWYQQTPGQGLQFLFEYFSETQRNKGNFPGRFSGRQFSNSRSEMNVSTLELGDSALYLCASHQGAEEQYFGPGTRLTVT.

CDR3 loop: CASSDGLTGQYF. CDR3 nucleotide sequence: TGTGCCAGCAGCGACGGACTAACTGGGCAGTACTTC. The chain couples TRBV5-6 to TRBJ2-7; a possible D gene is TRBD2 (6 bases). V shed 4 bases and J shed 9 bases, with 14 bases lying between them. Germline V lookup: CDR1 SGHDT, CDR2 YYEEEE. This CDR3 comprises 12 residues.

The CDR3 DNA is TGCAGCGTTGAAGGCGTAGAGGGCTCCTACAATGAGCAGTTCTTC. Protein: CSVEGVEGSYNEQFF. The rearrangement links TRBV29-1 to TRBJ2-1; D may be TRBD2 (5 bases). The CDR3 length is 15 residues. CDR1 and CDR2 (germline): SQVTM, ANQGSEA. Trimming removed 1 base at V and 0 bases at J, with 10 bases between.

This clone was counted between two and nine times. The chain has TRBV25-1 and TRBJ2-2; 7 bases fit TRBD1. The germline V gene encodes CDR1 MGHDK and CDR2 SYGVNS. CDR3 length: 15 residues. V gave up 2 bases and J gave up 4 bases; unmatched junction bases: 4. CDR3 bases: TGTGCCAGCAGTGAACAGGGGGTTGGCACCGGGGAGCTGTTTTTT. Translation: CASSEQGVGTGELFF. The full variable domain, its missing parts supplied by reference TRBV25-1 and TRBJ2-2, is EADIYQTPRYLVIGTGKKITLECSQTMGHDKMYWYQQDPGMELHLIHYSYGVNSTEKGDLSSESTVSRIRTEHFPLTLESARPSHTSQYLCASSEQGVGTGELFFGEGSRLTVL.

This sequence joins TRBV5-6 and TRBJ2-1, with 12 bases aligning to TRBD2. The germline V gene has CDR1 SGHDT and CDR2 YYEEEE. V gave up 6 bases and J gave up 5 bases; unmatched junction bases: 12. CDR3 size: 17 residues. The CDR3 bases are TGTGCCAGCATCCCACATCCTGCTAGCGGGAGGGACAATGAGCAGTTCTTC. Protein sequence: CASIPHPASGRDNEQFF.

This clone was counted a few times. This sequence joins TRBV6-5 and TRBJ2-6; 8 bases align to TRBD2. Per germline, CDR1 MNHEY and CDR2 SVGAGI. V trimming: 7 bases; J trimming: 2 bases; junction bases outside the gene matches: 1. The CDR3 consists of 14 residues. The CDR3 loop is CASTREAGANVLTF. The DNA for the CDR3 is TGTGCCAGCACGCGGGAGGCTGGGGCCAACGTCCTGACTTTC.

The chain combines TRBV13 with TRBJ2-7; tentatively, D is TRBD2 (6 bases). Trimming took off 0 bases at V and 5 bases at J, with 11 bases between the two ends. The germline gives CDR1 PRHDT, CDR2 FYEKMQ (reference sequence). This CDR3 contains 14 residues. CDR3 sequence: CASSLGLSGDEQYF. CDR3 DNA sequence: TGTGCCAGCAGCTTAGGCCTCTCGGGAGACGAGCAGTACTTC.

This clone was detected only a few times. Other DNA sequences in this specimen translate into the identical CDR3. The V call is TRBV27, the J call TRBJ1-4; D not certain. This CDR3 is 14 amino acids long. Trimming shortened V by 2 bases and J by 0 bases, and 4 bases separated the two germline ends. The germline V gene has CDR1 MNHEY and CDR2 SMNVEV (reference sequence). CDR3 sequence reads: CASSLRTTNEKLFF. The CDR3 DNA follows: TGTGCCAGCAGTTTAAGAACAACTAATGAAAAACTGTTTTTT.

V usage is TRBV5-6 and J usage is TRBJ1-1; D might be TRBD1 (5 bases). Between the trimmed V and J ends, which lost 0 bases and 5 bases, there was a span of 8 bases. Germline lookup yields CDR1 SGHDT and CDR2 YYEEEE. The CDR3 is 13 residues long. The DNA for the CDR3 is TGTGCCAGCAGCTTGGGGAGGGGTACTGAAGCTTTCTTT. Translation: CASSLGRGTEAFF.

The V and J genes are TRBV29-1 and TRBJ1-2, with 7 bases aligning to TRBD1. This CDR3 is built from 13 residues. The germline CDR1 and CDR2 sequences are SQVTM and ANQGSEA. V shed 4 bases and J 4 bases; nucleotides not matched to a gene: 6. CDR3 in DNA: TGCAGCGTTGGCGGGCAGGGGGGCTATGGCTACACCTTC. It specifies CSVGGQGGYGYTF.

This clone was seen a single time. This chain connects TRBV5-4 to TRBJ2-1; 8 bases map to TRBD2. The CDR3 is made up of 15 amino acids. Germline CDR1 and CDR2: SGHNT and YYREEE (reference sequence). The V and J ends lost 5 bases and 0 bases, in that order; junction bases with no gene match: 4. CDR3 DNA sequence: TGTGCCAGCAGAGTAGCGGGAAGCTCCTACAATGAGCAGTTCTTC. It translates to CASRVAGSSYNEQFF.

This sequence joins TRBV9 and TRBJ1-3; possibly TRBD1 for D (5 bases). Germline CDR1 and CDR2: SGDLS and YYNGEE. V was shortened by 0 bases and J by 4 bases, with 11 bases between the two germline ends. CDR3 size: 15 residues. The CDR3 nucleotides are TGTGCCAGCAGCGTAGATCTGACAGACGGAAACACCATATATTTT. Protein: CASSVDLTDGNTIYF.

The V call is TRBV7-8, the J call TRBJ2-7; D is unclear. The CDR3 is 15 amino acids. Trimming stripped 0 bases from V and 0 bases from J, with 9 bases between. Germline V lookup: CDR1 SGHVS, CDR2 FQNEAQ. The CDR3 coding sequence is TGTGCCAGCAGCTTAGCGGCCCTGAGCTCCTACGAGCAGTACTTC. Residues: CASSLAALSSYEQYF.

This clone was seen more than once but under ten times. The DNA of the CDR3 is TGCAGCGTTGGGCAGGCAGTCTATGGCTACACCTTC. As protein: CSVGQAVYGYTF. This chain uses TRBV29-1 with TRBJ1-2; D is undetermined. Germline V CDR1 and CDR2: SQVTM, ANQGSEA. This CDR3 comprises 12 residues. V was shortened by 4 bases and J by 4 bases, with 10 bases between the two germline ends.

The V call is TRBV2, the J call TRBJ2-7; D is perhaps TRBD2 (6 bases). The germline gives CDR1 SNHLY, CDR2 FYNNEI. V lost 1 base and J lost 4, with 11 bases in between. The CDR3 is made up of 14 amino acids. The CDR3, as DNA: TGTGCCAGCAGTGAAGGGGCTAGCGTATACGAGCAGTACTTC. Translated: CASSEGASVYEQYF.

This clone has just a few counts. This sequence joins TRBV4-1 and TRBJ2-7, with 9 bases fitting TRBD1. The CDR3 runs 15 residues. The V segment lost 0 bases and the J segment 5 bases; nucleotides outside the gene matches: 5. Per the germline V gene, CDR1 is MGHRA and CDR2 is YSYEKL. The CDR3 here is CASSQDRDRVDEQYF. CDR3 nucleotide sequence: TGCGCCAGCAGCCAAGACCGGGACAGGGTCGACGAGCAGTACTTC.

The V call is TRBV27, the J call TRBJ1-2; 9 bases agree with TRBD1. V gave up 4 bases and J gave up 3 bases; unmatched junction bases: 9. The CDR3 extends over 16 amino acids. The germline CDR1 and CDR2 sequences are MNHEY and SMNVEV (reference sequence). The CDR3 DNA sequence: TGTGCCAGCAGTTCGTCGTGGGACAGGGCTGACTATGGCTACACCTTC. It specifies CASSSSWDRADYGYTF.